This T cell receptor (beta chain) was captured in a study of blood T cells in healthy people across ages. A few counts support this clonotype. The antigen is undetermined. One end of the junction varies from germline; a read error may be responsible. A second PCR, run for roughly 7 to 11 cycles, used a sample-barcoded 5' primer plus a J-beta primer mix. TCRdb ran MiXCR on the 5' RACE reads and lists one entry per CDR3 protein. The sample records hundreds of thousands of distinct CDR3 sequences, 58% being singletons. Study outcomes and limitations: Naive CD4+ cell counts and diversity both ran higher in long-lived than in aged donors. Per million T cells, TCR beta diversity dropped about linearly as age rose.

This TCR was recovered from a man younger than 40 in good health. Source material: blood.

The CDR3 DNA sequence: TGTGCCAGCAGTCTAGCGGCCTCAGAGACCCAGTACTTC. This codes for CASSLAASETQYF. The chain recombines TRBV12-3 or TRBV12-4 with TRBJ2-4, with 7 bases lining up with TRBD2. The DNA end lines up better with TRBJ2-5; the J call may be wrong. This CDR3 comprises 13 residues.